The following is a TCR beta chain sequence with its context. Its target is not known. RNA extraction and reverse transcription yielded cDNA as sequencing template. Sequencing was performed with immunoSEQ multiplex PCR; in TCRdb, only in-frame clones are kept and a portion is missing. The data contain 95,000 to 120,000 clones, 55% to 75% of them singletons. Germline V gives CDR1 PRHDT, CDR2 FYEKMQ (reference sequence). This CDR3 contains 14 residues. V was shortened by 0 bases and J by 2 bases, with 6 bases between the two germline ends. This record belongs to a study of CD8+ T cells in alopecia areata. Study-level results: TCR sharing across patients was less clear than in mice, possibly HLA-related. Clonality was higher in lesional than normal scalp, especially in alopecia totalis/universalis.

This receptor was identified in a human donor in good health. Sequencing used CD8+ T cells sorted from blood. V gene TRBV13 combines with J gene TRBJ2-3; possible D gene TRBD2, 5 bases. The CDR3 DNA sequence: TGTGCCAGCAGCTTAGGCGGGGACACAGATACGCAGTATTTT. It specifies CASSLGGDTDTQYF.